The source of this TCR beta chain is a study of blood T cell repertoires in COVID-19. This CDR3 contains 13 residues. The ends were cut back, 7 bases at V and 7 bases at J, with 11 bases in the middle. In germline, CDR1 is LNHDA, CDR2 SQIVND (reference sequence). Clones were sequenced by immunoSEQ multiplex PCR, and TCRdb holds only the in-frame ones, with some missing. The sample lists approximately 200,000 clones, roughly 89% seen once, with approximately 6% in the top ten. The clonotype originates from a man aged 60 to 75 who had recovered from COVID-19. Sample: peripheral blood. The chain couples TRBV19 to TRBJ1-6, with D maybe TRBD1 (6 bases). CDR3: CASKGDGNSPLHF. CDR3 nucleotides: TGTGCCAGTAAGGGGGACGGGAATTCACCCCTCCACTTT.